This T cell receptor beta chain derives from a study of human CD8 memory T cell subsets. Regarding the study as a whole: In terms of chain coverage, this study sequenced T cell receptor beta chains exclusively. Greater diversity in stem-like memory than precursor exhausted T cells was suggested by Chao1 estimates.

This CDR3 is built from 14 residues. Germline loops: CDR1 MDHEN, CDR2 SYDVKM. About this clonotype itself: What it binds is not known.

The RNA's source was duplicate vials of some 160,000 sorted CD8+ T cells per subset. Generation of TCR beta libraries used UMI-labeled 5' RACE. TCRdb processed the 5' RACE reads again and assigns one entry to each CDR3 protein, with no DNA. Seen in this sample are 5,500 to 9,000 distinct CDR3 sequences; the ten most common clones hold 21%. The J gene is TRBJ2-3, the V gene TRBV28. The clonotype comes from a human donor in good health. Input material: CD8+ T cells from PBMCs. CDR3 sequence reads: CASSSNYRVDTQYF. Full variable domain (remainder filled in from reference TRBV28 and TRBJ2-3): DVKVTQSSRYLVKRTGEKVFLECVQDMDHENMFWYRQDPGLGLRLIYFSYDVKMKEKGDIPEGYSVSREKKERFSLILESASTNQTSMYLCASSSNYRVDTQYFGPGTRLTVL.